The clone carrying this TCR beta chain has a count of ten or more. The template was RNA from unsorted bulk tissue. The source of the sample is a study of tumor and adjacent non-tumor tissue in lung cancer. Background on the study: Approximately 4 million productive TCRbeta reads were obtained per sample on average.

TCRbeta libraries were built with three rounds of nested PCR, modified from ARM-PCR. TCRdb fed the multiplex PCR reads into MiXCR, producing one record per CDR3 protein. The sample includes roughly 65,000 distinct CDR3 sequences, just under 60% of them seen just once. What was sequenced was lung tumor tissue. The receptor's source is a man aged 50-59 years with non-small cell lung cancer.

The CDR3 here is CASGMGQTAEAFF. The CDR3 DNA reads TGTGCCAGCGGGATGGGGCAGACGGCTGAAGCTTTCTTT. This rearrangement joins TRBV6-2 or TRBV6-3 to TRBJ1-1, with D tentatively TRBD1 (5 bases). This CDR3 region has 13 residues. CDR1 and CDR2 from the germline V gene are MNHEY and SVGEGT. With 8 bases removed from V and 6 bases from J, the gap between germline ends came to 16 bases.